This T cell receptor beta chain was observed in a study of shared clonotypes between healthy human individuals. CDR1 is SGDLS and CDR2 is YYNGEE in the germline V gene. V gave up 4 bases and J gave up 7 bases; unmatched junction bases: 9. The CDR3 sequence is 15 residues long. When replicate PCRs were run on sorted subsets, they used 200 to 250 ng DNA, approximately 33,000 T cell genomes. The assay was immunoSEQ multiplex PCR, and TCRdb's table has in-frame clones only and misses some. The sample contains a few million clones, around 92% of which appear only once. The chain combines TRBV9 with TRBJ1-4; 8 bases align to TRBD1. Specimen: naive CD4+ T cells from PBMCs. The sample's subset: CD45RA+ positively selected. The clonotype comes from a man between 18 and 29 years old in good health. Some clones in this sample may be carry-over from other donors' samples. The CDR3 region is CASSTGQGLIEKLFF. In DNA form, the CDR3 reads TGTGCCAGCAGCACAGGACAGGGACTAATTGAAAAACTGTTTTTT.